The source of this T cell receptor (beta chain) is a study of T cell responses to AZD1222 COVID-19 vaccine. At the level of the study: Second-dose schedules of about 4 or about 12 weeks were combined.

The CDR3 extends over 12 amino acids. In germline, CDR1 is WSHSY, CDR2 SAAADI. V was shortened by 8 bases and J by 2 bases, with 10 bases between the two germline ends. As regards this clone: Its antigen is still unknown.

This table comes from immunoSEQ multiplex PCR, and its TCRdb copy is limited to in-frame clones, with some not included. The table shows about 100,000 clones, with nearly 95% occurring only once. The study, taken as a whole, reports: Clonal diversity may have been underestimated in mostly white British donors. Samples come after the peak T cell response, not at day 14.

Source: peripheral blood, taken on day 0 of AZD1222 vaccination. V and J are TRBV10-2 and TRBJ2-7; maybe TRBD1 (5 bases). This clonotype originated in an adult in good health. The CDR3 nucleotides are TGCGCCAGCTCACAGGTTCCCTACGAGCAGTACTTC. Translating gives CASSQVPYEQYF.